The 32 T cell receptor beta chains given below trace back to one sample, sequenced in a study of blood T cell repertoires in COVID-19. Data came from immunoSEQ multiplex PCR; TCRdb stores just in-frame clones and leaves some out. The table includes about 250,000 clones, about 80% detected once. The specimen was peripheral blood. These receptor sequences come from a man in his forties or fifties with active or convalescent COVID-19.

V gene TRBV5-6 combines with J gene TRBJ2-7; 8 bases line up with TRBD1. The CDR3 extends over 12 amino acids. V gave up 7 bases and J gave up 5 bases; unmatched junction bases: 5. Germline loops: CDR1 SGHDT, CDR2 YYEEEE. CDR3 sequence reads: CASSQGEHEQYF. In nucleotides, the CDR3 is TGTGCCAGCTCACAGGGGGAGCACGAGCAGTACTTC.

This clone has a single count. The CDR3 loop reads CASSYRTDYGYTF. The CDR3 DNA sequence: TGTGCCAGCTCGTACAGGACGGACTATGGCTACACCTTC. The V and J genes are TRBV18 and TRBJ1-2, with a tentative D call TRBD1 (5 bases). This CDR3 is built from 13 residues. Germline lookup yields CDR1 KGHSH and CDR2 LQKENI. V shed 6 bases and J shed 3 bases, with 11 bases lying between them.

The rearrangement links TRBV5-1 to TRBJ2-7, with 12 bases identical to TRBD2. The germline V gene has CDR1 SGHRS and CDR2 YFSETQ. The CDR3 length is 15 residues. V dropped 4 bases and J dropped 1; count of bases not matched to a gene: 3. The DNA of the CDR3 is TGCGCCAGCAGCGATGGACTAGCGGGGTCCTACGAGCAGTACTTC. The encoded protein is CASSDGLAGSYEQYF. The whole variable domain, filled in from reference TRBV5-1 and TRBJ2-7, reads KAGVTQTPRYLIKTRGQQVTLSCSPISGHRSVSWYQQTPGQGLQFLFEYFSETQRNKGNFPGRFSGRQFSNSRSEMNVSTLELGDSALYLCASSDGLAGSYEQYFGPGTRLTVT.

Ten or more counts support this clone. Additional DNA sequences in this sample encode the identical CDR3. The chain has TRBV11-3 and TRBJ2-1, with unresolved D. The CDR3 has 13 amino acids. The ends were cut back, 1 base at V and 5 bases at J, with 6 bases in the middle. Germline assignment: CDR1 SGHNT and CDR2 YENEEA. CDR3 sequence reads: CASSLGANNEQFF. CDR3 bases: TGTGCCAGCAGCTTAGGGGCCAACAATGAGCAGTTCTTC.

CDR3 bases: TGTGCTAGTGGTTTAAAGGAGAATCAGCCCCAGCATTTT. This sequence encodes CASGLKENQPQHF. The genes are TRBV12-5 and TRBJ1-5, with D hard to call. The V end lost 3 bases, the J end lost 4 bases, and 7 bases lay between the germline ends. The CDR3 spans 13 residues. Germline V CDR1 and CDR2: LGHNT, FRNRAP.

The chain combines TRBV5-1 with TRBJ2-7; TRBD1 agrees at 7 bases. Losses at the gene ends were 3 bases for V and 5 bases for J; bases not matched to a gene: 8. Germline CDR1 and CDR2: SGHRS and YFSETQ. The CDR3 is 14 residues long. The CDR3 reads CASSSGTVGNEQYF. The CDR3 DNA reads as TGCGCCAGCAGCTCGGGGACAGTAGGCAACGAGCAGTACTTC.

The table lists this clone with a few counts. The CDR3 DNA sequence: TGTGCCTCGTCCCGGGGCAGGGGGAGCGGGGAGCTGTTTTTT. The encoded protein is CASSRGRGSGELFF. The rearrangement links TRBV15 to TRBJ2-2, with 7 bases lining up with TRBD1. The CDR3 is 14 amino acids. With V trimmed by 11 bases and J by 7 bases, 13 bases remained unmatched. CDR1 is LNHNV and CDR2 is YYDKDF in the germline V gene (reference sequence). Filled out from reference TRBV15 and TRBJ2-2, the complete variable domain reads DAMVIQNPRYQVTQFGKPVTLSCSQTLNHNVMYWYQQKSSQAPKLLFHYYDKDFNNEADTPDNFQSRRPNTSFCFLDIRSPGLGDTAMYLCASSRGRGSGELFFGEGSRLTVL.

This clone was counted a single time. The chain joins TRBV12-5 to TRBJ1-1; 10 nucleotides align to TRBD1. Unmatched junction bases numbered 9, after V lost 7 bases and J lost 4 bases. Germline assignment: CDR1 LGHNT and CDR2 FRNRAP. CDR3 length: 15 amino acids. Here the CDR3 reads CASARGQGQVTEAFF. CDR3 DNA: TGTGCTAGTGCCCGGGGACAGGGGCAGGTCACTGAAGCTTTCTTT.

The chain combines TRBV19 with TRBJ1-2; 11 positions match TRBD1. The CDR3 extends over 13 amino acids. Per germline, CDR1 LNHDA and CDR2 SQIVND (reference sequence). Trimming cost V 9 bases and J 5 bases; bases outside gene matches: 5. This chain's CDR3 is CASADRGLYGYTF. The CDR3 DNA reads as TGTGCCAGCGCGGACAGGGGGCTTTATGGCTACACCTTC.

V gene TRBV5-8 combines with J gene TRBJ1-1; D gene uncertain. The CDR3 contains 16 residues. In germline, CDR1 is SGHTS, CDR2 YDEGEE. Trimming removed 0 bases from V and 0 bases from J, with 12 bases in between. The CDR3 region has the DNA TGTGCCAGCAGCTTGGATCGGGGTTACATGAACACTGAAGCTTTCTTT. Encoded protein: CASSLDRGYMNTEAFF. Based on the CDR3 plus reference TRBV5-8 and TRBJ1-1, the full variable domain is EAGVTQSPTHLIKTRGQQATLRCSPISGHTSVYWYQQALGLGLQFLLWYDEGEERNRGNFPPRFSGRQFPNYSSELNVNALELEDSALYLCASSLDRGYMNTEAFFGQGTRLTVV.

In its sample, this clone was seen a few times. CDR3 DNA: TGTGCCAGCAGTCCCAACCGGGGAGGGACTGAAGCTTTCTTT. It yields the protein CASSPNRGGTEAFF. The gene calls are TRBV6-4 and TRBJ1-1, with D uncertain. The V and J ends lost 5 bases and 5 bases respectively, with 15 bases between them. The CDR3 covers 14 residues. Germline lookup yields CDR1 MRHNA and CDR2 SNTAGT.

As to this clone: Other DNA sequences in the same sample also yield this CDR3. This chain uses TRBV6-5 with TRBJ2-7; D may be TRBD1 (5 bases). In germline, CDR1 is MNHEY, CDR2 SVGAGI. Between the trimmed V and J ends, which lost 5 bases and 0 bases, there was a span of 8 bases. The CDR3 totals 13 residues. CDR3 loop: CASSQGRSYEQYF. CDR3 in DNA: TGTGCCAGCAGTCAGGGCCGCTCCTACGAGCAGTACTTC.

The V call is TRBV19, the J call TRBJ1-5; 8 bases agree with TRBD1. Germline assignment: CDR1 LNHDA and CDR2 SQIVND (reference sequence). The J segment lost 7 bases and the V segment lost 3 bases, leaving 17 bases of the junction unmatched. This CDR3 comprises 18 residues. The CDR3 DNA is TGTGCCAGTAGTATCTGGGCCGCGTCTGACAGGGGAAGACAGCCCCAGCATTTT. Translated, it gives CASSIWAASDRGRQPQHF.

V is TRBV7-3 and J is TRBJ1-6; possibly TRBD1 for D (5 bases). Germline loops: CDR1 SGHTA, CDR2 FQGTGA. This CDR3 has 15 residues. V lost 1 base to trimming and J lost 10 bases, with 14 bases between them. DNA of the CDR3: TGTGCCAGCAGCTTAAGCCGTCAGGGCTCGTCACCCCTCCACTTT. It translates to CASSLSRQGSSPLHF.

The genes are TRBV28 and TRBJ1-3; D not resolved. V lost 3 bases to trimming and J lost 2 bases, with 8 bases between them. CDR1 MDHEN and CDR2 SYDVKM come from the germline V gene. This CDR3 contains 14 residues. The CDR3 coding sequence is TGTGCCAGCAGTTTTCTGGGAGCTGGAAACACCATATATTTT. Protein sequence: CASSFLGAGNTIYF.

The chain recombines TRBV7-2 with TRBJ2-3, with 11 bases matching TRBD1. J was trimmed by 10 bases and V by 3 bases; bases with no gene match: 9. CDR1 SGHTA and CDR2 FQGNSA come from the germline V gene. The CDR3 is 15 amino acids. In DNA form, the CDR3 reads TGTGCCAGCAGCTTGGACAGGGGGCCAAGGGACGCGCAGTATTTT. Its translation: CASSLDRGPRDAQYF.

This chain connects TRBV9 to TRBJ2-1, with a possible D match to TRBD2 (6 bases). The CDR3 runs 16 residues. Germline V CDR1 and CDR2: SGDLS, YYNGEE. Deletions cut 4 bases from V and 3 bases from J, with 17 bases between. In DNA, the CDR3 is TGTGCCAGCAGCTTCCGGGCCCTGGGGGGCTACAATGAGCAGTTCTTC. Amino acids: CASSFRALGGYNEQFF.

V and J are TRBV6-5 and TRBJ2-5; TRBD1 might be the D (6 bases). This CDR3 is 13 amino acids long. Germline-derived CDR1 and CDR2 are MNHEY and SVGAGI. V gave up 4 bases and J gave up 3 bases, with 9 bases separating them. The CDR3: CASSWTAEETQYF. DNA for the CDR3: TGTGCCAGCAGTTGGACAGCCGAAGAGACCCAGTACTTC.

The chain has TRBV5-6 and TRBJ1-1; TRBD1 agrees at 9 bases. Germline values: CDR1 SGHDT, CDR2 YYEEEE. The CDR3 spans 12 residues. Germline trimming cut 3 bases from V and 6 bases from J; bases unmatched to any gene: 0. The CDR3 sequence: CASSWTGAEAFF. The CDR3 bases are TGTGCCAGCAGCTGGACAGGGGCTGAAGCTTTCTTT.

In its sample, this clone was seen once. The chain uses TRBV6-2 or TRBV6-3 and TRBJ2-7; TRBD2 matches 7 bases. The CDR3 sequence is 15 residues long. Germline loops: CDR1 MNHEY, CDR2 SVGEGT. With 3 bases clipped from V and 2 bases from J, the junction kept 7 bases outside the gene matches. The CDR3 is CASSYAGTNPYEQYF. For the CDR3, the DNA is TGTGCCAGCAGTTATGCCGGGACTAACCCCTACGAGCAGTACTTC.

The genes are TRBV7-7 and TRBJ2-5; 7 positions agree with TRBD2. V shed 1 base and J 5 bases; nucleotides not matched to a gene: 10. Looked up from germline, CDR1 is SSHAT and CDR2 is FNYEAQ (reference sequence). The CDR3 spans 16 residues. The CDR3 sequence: CASSLGGAGRGETQYF. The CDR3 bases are TGTGCCAGCAGCTTAGGTGGAGCGGGGCGAGGGGAGACCCAGTACTTC.

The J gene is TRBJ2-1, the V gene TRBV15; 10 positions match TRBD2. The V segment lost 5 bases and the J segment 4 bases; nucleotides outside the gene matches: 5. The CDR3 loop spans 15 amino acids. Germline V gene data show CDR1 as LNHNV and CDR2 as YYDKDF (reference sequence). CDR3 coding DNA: TGTGCCACCAGCTTAGGAGCGGGGGGGTACAATGAGCAGTTCTTC. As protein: CATSLGAGGYNEQFF.

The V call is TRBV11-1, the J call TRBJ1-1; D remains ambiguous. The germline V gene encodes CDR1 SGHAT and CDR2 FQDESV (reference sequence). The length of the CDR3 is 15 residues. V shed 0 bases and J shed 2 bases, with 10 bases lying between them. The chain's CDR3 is CASSLAGRTNTEAFF. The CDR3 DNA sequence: TGTGCCAGCAGCTTAGCGGGGAGGACCAACACTGAAGCTTTCTTT.

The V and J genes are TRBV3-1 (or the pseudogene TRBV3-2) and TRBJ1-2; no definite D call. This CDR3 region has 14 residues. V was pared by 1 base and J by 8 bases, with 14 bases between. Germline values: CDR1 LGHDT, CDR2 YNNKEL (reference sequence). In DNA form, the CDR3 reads TGTGCCAGCAGCCAAGGAGTTTCGGGGAACGGCTACACCTTC. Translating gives CASSQGVSGNGYTF.

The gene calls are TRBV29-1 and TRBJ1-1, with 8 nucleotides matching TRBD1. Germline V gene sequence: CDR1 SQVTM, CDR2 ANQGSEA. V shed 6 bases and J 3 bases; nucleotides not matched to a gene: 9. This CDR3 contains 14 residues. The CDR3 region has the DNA TGCAGCGTGATCAGGACAGGGAGGGACACTGAAGCTTTCTTT. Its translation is CSVIRTGRDTEAFF.

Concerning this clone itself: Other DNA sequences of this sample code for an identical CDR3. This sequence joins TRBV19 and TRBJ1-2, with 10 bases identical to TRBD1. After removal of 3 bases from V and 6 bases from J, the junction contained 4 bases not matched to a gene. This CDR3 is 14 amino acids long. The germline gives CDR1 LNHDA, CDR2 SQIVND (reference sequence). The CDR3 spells CASSIRQGADGYTF. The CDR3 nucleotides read TGTGCCAGTAGTATTCGACAGGGGGCGGATGGCTACACCTTC.

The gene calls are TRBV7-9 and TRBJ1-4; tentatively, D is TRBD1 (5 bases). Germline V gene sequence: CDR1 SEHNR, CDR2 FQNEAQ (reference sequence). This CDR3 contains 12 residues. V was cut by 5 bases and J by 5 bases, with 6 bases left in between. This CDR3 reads CASSGANEKLFF. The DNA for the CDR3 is TGTGCCAGCAGCGGGGCCAATGAAAAACTGTTTTTT.

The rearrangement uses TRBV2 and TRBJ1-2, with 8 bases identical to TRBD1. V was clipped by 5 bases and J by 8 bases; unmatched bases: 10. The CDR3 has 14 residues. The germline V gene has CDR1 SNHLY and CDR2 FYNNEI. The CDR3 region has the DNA TGTGCCAGCAGTCCGGACAGGGCCCTATGGGGCTACACCTTC. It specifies CASSPDRALWGYTF.

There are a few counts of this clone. The CDR3 sequence is CASSSTSGAQETQYF. CDR3 nucleotide sequence: TGTGCCAGCAGTTCGACTAGCGGGGCCCAAGAGACCCAGTACTTC. The chain combines TRBV6-6 with TRBJ2-5; TRBD2 agrees at 11 bases. J lost 1 base, V lost 4 bases, and 2 bases had no gene match. The CDR3 consists of 15 residues. Germline CDR1 reads MNHNY; CDR2 reads SVGAGI (reference sequence).

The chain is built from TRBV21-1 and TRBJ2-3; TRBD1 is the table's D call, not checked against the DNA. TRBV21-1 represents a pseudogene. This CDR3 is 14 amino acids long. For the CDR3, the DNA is TGTGCCAGCAGCAAAGTAAGGGGTACAGATACGCAGTATTTT. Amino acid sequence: CASSKVRGTDTQYF.

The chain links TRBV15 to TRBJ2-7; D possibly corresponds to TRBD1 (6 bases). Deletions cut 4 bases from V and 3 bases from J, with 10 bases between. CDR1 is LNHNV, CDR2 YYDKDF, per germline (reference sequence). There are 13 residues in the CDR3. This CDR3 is CATSNRDNYEQYF. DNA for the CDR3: TGTGCCACCAGCAACCGGGACAACTACGAGCAGTACTTC.

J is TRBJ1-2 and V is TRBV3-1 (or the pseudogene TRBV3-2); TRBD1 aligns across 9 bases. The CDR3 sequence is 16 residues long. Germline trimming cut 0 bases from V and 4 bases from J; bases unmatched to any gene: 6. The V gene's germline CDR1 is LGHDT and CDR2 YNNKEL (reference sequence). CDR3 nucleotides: TGTGCCAGCAGCCAAGAGCTGTCGGGACAGGGCTATGGCTACACCTTC. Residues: CASSQELSGQGYGYTF.